The T cell receptor beta chain described here comes from a study of blood T cell repertoires in COVID-19. In the study overall: Samples taken during acute and convalescent COVID-19 were collected in the United States, Italy and Spain. The cDNA or gDNA used as material had been derived from T cells, B-cell-depleted T cells, or PBMCs.

Authors' data handling: Amplification from reference gene primers served as the basis for estimated nucleated cell counts. Assay used: immunoSEQ multiplex PCR; TCRdb lists only in-frame clones, some missing. The DNA gave D and trimming, while V, J and clone size come from that table. The table records 110,000 or so clones, about 89% of them present only once. The sequence derives from a human donor with acute or convalescent COVID-19. The donor label of this sample is uncertain. The specimen sequenced was peripheral blood.

The CDR3 coding sequence is TGTGCCAGCAGCTTAGTAGCACAGGGCCTTGGAAACACCATATATTTT. Its translation is CASSLVAQGLGNTIYF. The chain employs TRBV7-6 and TRBJ1-3; perhaps TRBD1 as D (6 bases). The CDR3 contains 16 residues. Per the germline V gene, CDR1 is SGHVS and CDR2 is FNYEAQ. V was pared by 1 base and J by 3 bases, with 13 bases between.